This T cell receptor beta chain was sequenced during a study of T cells in women clearing cervical HPV infection. Using immunoSEQ multiplex PCR, the repertoire was profiled, and TCRdb retains in-frame clones only, with some absent. The sample totals about 22,000 clones; its top ten clones hold around a tenth. The J segment lost 5 bases and the V segment lost 5 bases, leaving 10 bases of the junction unmatched. From germline, CDR1 is MNHEY and CDR2 SVGEGT. The CDR3 contains 15 residues. On this clone itself: The antigen is not known. The read comes to an end 3 residues before the CDR3 does, leaving the germline J gene to fill in the end.

General observations from the study: Timing of associations relative to infection is unclear; T-cell subsets were not isolated.

The sequenced sample consisted of blood buffy coat. The genes are TRBV6-2 or TRBV6-3 and TRBJ2-5, with TRBD1 matching 8 bases. The TCR originated in a woman between 18 and 70 years old with a cervical HPV16 infection that either progressed to CIN3+ or cleared (not recorded which). CDR3 bases read: TGTGCCAGCAGTCTAGGCGACAGGGGATGGGAGACC. This sequence encodes CASSLGDRGWET. The full-length CDR3 reads as CASSLGDRGWETQYF.